This T cell receptor beta chain was profiled in a study of T cell repertoires in cytomegalovirus infection. MiXCR, run by TCRdb on the reads, gives a single entry per CDR3 protein. Found here are some 130,000 distinct CDR3 sequences, approximately 30% of them singletons; the top ten hold around half. Comment on this clonotype: The target antigen is unknown.

The germline V and J ends were trimmed by 4 bases and 6 bases, with 13 bases remaining between them. CDR3 length: 13 residues. Per germline, CDR1 MNHGY and CDR2 SAAAGT. Here the sequenced sample was CD8+ T cells from cultured PBMCs, taken from culture after CMV antigen stimulation. The sequence derives from a human donor in good health (CMV status not recorded). Some clones in this sample may be carry-over from other donors' samples. The rearrangement uses TRBV6-8 and TRBJ2-7; TRBD1 might be the D (6 bases). CDR3 in DNA: TGTGCCAGCAGTTTTTCCCGGGACACCGAGCAGTACTTC. Protein sequence: CASSFSRDTEQYF.